A single sample gave rise to the 23 T cell receptor beta chains below, sequenced in a study of T cell responses to AZD1222 COVID-19 vaccine (dated by TCRdb to the early 2020s). This sample's time point label indicates: baseline before first vaccination. Library generation was performed with the immunoSEQ multiplex PCR assay. TCRdb provides this immuneACCESS table in a form limited to in-frame rearrangements. Some clones are lacking; in checked studies, under half of them reflect an unresolved V gene, and why the rest are absent is not known. The table for this sample lists under 150,000 clones; 93% of them were counted only once. The ten largest clones capture approximately 3.3% of the sample. The sequencing used peripheral blood, collected on day 0 of AZD1222 vaccination. The receptors derive from an adult in good health.

This chain connects TRBV28 to TRBJ1-2; D not resolved. The germline V gene has CDR1 MDHEN and CDR2 SYDVKM. CDR3 length: 13 amino acids. Trimming cost V 6 bases and J 11 bases, with 19 bases left between them. The CDR3 bases are TGTGCCAGCAGCGCCCCTTCGGCGACGCGTTACACCTTC. Protein product: CASSAPSATRYTF.

The chain employs TRBV10-1 and TRBJ1-5; TRBD1 is a possible D gene (6 bases). The CDR3 has 15 residues. Between the trimmed V and J ends, which lost 7 bases and 0 bases, there was a span of 13 bases. From germline, CDR1 is WNHNN and CDR2 SYGVQD (reference sequence). The CDR3 sequence: CASISRGFSNQPQHF. In DNA, the CDR3 is TGCGCCAGCATATCAAGGGGGTTTAGCAATCAGCCCCAGCATTTT.

This clone was counted between two and nine times. This chain connects TRBV19 to TRBJ1-2, with D possibly matching TRBD1 (6 bases). The V gene's germline CDR1 is LNHDA and CDR2 SQIVND (reference sequence). V dropped 3 bases and J dropped 6 bases, with 14 bases sitting between them. The CDR3 is 14 residues long. The CDR3 sequence is CASSIGQLLHGYTF. The CDR3 DNA sequence: TGTGCCAGTAGTATCGGACAGCTTCTGCATGGCTACACCTTC.

This clone came up a few times. V usage is TRBV23-1 and J usage is TRBJ1-5; D is perhaps TRBD1 (5 bases). TRBV23-1 falls under the ORF class, with uncertain function. V was cut by 7 bases and J by 3 bases, with 19 bases left in between. CDR3 length equals 16 residues. CDR3 amino acids: CASTPIRGGINQPQHF. In DNA, the CDR3 is TGCGCCAGCACCCCAATCCGTGGGGGGATCAATCAGCCCCAGCATTTT.

The chain combines TRBV30 with TRBJ1-4, with TRBD1 matching 9 bases. Trimming at V came to 0 bases and at J to 8 bases, leaving 13 bases not matched to a gene. From germline, CDR1 is GTSNPN and CDR2 SVGIG (reference sequence). This CDR3 has 17 amino acids. The chain's CDR3 is CAWSVTARTGEEEKLFF. For the CDR3, the DNA is TGTGCCTGGAGTGTAACGGCTAGGACAGGGGAAGAGGAAAAACTGTTTTTT.

The chain employs TRBV24-1 and TRBJ2-2; a possible D gene is TRBD2 (5 bases). The CDR3 has 16 residues. The V gene's germline CDR1 is KGHDR and CDR2 SFDVKD. V dropped 6 bases and J dropped 2 bases, with 15 bases sitting between them. CDR3 nucleotide sequence: TGTGCCACCAGTTTAGGGCCGGGATCAAACACCGGGGAGCTGTTTTTT. Protein: CATSLGPGSNTGELFF.

This sequence joins TRBV3-1 (or the pseudogene TRBV3-2) and TRBJ2-1; 7 nucleotides match TRBD1. From germline, CDR1 is LGHDT and CDR2 YNNKEL (reference sequence). V was pared by 5 bases and J by 7 bases, with 14 bases of the junction left unmatched. The CDR3 has 16 amino acids. The CDR3 sequence is CASSFWSVTGLNEQFF. CDR3 in DNA: TGTGCCAGCAGCTTTTGGTCCGTGACAGGGTTGAATGAGCAGTTCTTC.

This clone has a single count. The J gene is TRBJ1-4, the V gene TRBV5-1; D not certain. The CDR3 consists of 15 residues. Germline V gene sequence: CDR1 SGHRS, CDR2 YFSETQ. V lost 2 bases, J lost 8 bases, and 16 bases lay in between. The CDR3 sequence is CASSFNGGPGEKLFF. CDR3 bases: TGCGCCAGCAGCTTTAACGGCGGGCCGGGAGAAAAACTGTTTTTT.

This chain uses TRBV11-1 with TRBJ1-1; 7 bases line up with TRBD1. Germline CDR1 SGHAT, CDR2 FQDESV (reference sequence). The V and J ends lost 4 bases and 12 bases, in that order; junction bases with no gene match: 8. This CDR3 region has 12 residues. The CDR3 spells CASSSDRESSFF. CDR3 DNA sequence: TGTGCCAGCAGCTCTGACAGGGAGTCGTCTTTCTTT.

The chain employs TRBV28 and TRBJ1-5; D uncertain. Germline loops: CDR1 MDHEN, CDR2 SYDVKM. V gave up 2 bases and J gave up 0 bases, with 2 bases separating them. The CDR3 sequence is 13 residues long. Written as DNA, the CDR3 is TGTGCCAGCAGTTTACATAGCAATCAGCCCCAGCATTTT. It codes for CASSLHSNQPQHF.

V is TRBV6-5 and J is TRBJ1-3; no clear D gene. V was clipped by 6 bases and J by 2 bases, with 5 bases between them. CDR1 is MNHEY and CDR2 is SVGAGI in the germline V gene. This CDR3 region has 12 residues. The CDR3 DNA reads as TGTGCCAGCAGCTCCACTGGAAACACCATATATTTT. This encodes CASSSTGNTIYF.

The rearrangement joins TRBV5-1 to TRBJ2-5; 14 nucleotides line up with TRBD2. The CDR3 runs 17 residues. The J segment lost 5 bases and the V segment lost 4 bases, leaving 10 bases of the junction unmatched. Per the germline V gene, CDR1 is SGHRS and CDR2 is YFSETQ. The CDR3 reads CASSPGLAGDLRETQYF. Written as DNA, the CDR3 is TGCGCCAGCAGCCCGGGACTAGCGGGAGATCTGCGCGAGACCCAGTACTTC.

This chain uses TRBV9 with TRBJ2-2, with 10 bases aligning to TRBD1. CDR3 size: 16 residues. Trimming removed 4 bases from V and 7 bases from J; junction bases left unmatched: 10. Per the germline V gene, CDR1 is SGDLS and CDR2 is YYNGEE. The DNA of the CDR3 is TGTGCCAGCAGCACACTGGGACAGGGGAGCATCGGGGAGCTGTTTTTT. This encodes CASSTLGQGSIGELFF.

The chain couples TRBV2 to TRBJ1-5; D is perhaps TRBD1 (5 bases). Germline CDR1 SNHLY, CDR2 FYNNEI. This CDR3 spans 13 amino acids. V was pared by 5 bases and J by 1 base, with 6 bases between. The CDR3 DNA is TGTGCCAGCAGTCGGGACAGCAATCAGCCCCAGCATTTT. Protein: CASSRDSNQPQHF. Variable domain in full (rest from reference TRBV2 and TRBJ1-5): EPEVTQTPSHQVTQMGQEVILRCVPISNHLYFYWYRQILGQKVEFLVSFYNNEISEKSEIFDDQFSVERPDGSNFTLKIRSTKLEDSAMYFCASSRDSNQPQHFGDGTRLSIL.

The chain has TRBV20-1 and TRBJ2-5; D call uncertain. The germline CDR1 and CDR2 sequences are DFQATT and SNEGSKA (reference sequence). CDR3 length equals 10 residues. Trimming took off 5 bases at V and 3 bases at J, with 4 bases between the two ends. CDR3 in DNA: TGCAGTGCTTGGAAAGAGACCCAGTACTTC. Protein: CSAWKETQYF.

The chain couples TRBV14 to TRBJ1-2; D ambiguous. V was trimmed by 5 bases and J by 7 bases, leaving 17 bases between them. The CDR3 is 14 residues long. Germline CDR1 reads SGHDN; CDR2 reads FVKESK. CDR3 nucleotides: TGTGCCAGCAGCTCCCGGCCGATACCCACTGGCTACACCTTC. Its translation is CASSSRPIPTGYTF.

This rearrangement joins TRBV6-5 to TRBJ1-1, with unresolved D. V lost 6 bases to trimming and J lost 5 bases, with 16 bases between them. The CDR3 length is 14 residues. Germline V lookup: CDR1 MNHEY, CDR2 SVGAGI. DNA of the CDR3: TGTGCCAGCAGCAAAAAGCCGGGTGGAACTGAAGCTTTCTTT. Its protein product is CASSKKPGGTEAFF.

This clone has only one observation. The CDR3 spells CASSQDLGEKLFF. Here the CDR3 DNA reads TGTGCCAGCAGCCAAGATCTTGGGGAAAAACTGTTTTTT. The J gene is TRBJ1-4, the V gene TRBV3-1 (or the pseudogene TRBV3-2), with D uncertain. Germline V gives CDR1 LGHDT, CDR2 YNNKEL (reference sequence). The germline V and J ends were trimmed by 0 bases and 8 bases, with 7 bases remaining between them. This CDR3 contains 13 residues.

V and J are TRBV28 and TRBJ1-1, with no clear D. The CDR3 has 12 amino acids. Trimming stripped 4 bases from V and 9 bases from J, with 12 bases between. Germline assignment: CDR1 MDHEN and CDR2 SYDVKM. The CDR3 loop reads CASSSASSKAFF. The CDR3 region has the DNA TGTGCCAGCAGTTCCGCTTCCTCAAAAGCTTTCTTT.

The chain uses TRBV9 and TRBJ1-4; 9 bases fit TRBD1. V gave up 4 bases and J gave up 4 bases; unmatched junction bases: 2. The CDR3 contains 14 residues. Germline CDR1 is SGDLS and CDR2 is YYNGEE. The CDR3 loop is CASSRTGVNEKLFF. The CDR3 region has the DNA TGTGCCAGCAGCCGGACAGGGGTTAATGAAAAACTGTTTTTT.

V usage is TRBV3-1 (or the pseudogene TRBV3-2) and J usage is TRBJ2-3; D remains ambiguous. Trimming left V 2 bases short and J 0 bases short, with 6 bases between. The CDR3 totals 14 residues. CDR1 is LGHDT and CDR2 is YNNKEL in the germline V gene (reference sequence). This CDR3 reads CASSQLDSTDTQYF. In nucleotides, the CDR3 is TGTGCCAGCAGCCAATTAGACAGCACAGATACGCAGTATTTT.

The CDR3 nucleotides read TGTGCCATCAGTGAAAGGGGAAACACCATATATTTT. This codes for CAISERGNTIYF. V is TRBV10-3 and J is TRBJ1-3; D unresolved. V lost 3 bases and J lost 4, with 4 bases in between. CDR3 size: 12 residues. Germline V gene data show CDR1 as ENHRY and CDR2 as SYGVKD.

The V call is TRBV2, the J call TRBJ2-1; 10 bases match TRBD2. With V trimmed by 1 base and J by 7 bases, 4 bases remained unmatched. The CDR3 sequence is 15 residues long. Per the germline V gene, CDR1 is SNHLY and CDR2 is FYNNEI. Here the CDR3 DNA reads TGTGCCAGCAGTGAAGAGCGGGAGGGCCGGAATGAGCAGTTCTTC. Encoded protein: CASSEEREGRNEQFF.